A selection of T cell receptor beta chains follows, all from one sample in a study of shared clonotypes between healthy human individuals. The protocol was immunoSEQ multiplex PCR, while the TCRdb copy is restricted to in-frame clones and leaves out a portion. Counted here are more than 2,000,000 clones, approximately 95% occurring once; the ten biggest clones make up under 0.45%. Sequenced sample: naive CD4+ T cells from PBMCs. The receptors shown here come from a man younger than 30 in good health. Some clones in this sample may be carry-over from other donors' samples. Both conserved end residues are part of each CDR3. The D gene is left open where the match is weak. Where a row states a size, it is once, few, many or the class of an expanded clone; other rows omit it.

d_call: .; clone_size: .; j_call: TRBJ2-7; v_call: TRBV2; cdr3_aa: CASSEGASWFYEQYF; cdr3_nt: TGTGCCAGCAGTGAAGGGGCTAGTTGGTTCTACGAGCAGTACTTC
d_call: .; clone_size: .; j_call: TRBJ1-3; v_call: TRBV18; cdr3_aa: CASSPGGTGNTIYF; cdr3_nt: TGTGCCAGCTCACCGGGGGGAACTGGAAACACCATATATTTT
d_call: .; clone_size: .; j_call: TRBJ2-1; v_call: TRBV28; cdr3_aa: CASSPVGLSYNEQFF; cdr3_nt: TGTGCCAGCAGTCCGGTCGGGTTGTCCTACAATGAGCAGTTCTTC
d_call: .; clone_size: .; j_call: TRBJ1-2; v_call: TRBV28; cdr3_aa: CASTEMGRGVGYGYTF; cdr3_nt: TGTGCCAGCACCGAAATGGGCAGGGGTGTTGGCTATGGCTACACCTTC
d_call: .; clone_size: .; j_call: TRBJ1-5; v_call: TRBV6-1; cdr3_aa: CASSETTAPTPQHF; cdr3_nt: TGTGCCAGCAGTGAAACTACAGCCCCCACGCCCCAGCATTTT
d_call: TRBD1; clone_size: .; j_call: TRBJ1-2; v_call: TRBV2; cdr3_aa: CASSLGQGYGYTF; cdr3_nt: TGTGCCAGCTCCCTTGGACAGGGCTATGGCTACACCTTC
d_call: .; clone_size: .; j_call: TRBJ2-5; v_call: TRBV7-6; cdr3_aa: CASSLDGNSRETQYF; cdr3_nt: TGTGCCAGCAGCTTAGATGGGAATTCGAGGGAGACCCAGTACTTC
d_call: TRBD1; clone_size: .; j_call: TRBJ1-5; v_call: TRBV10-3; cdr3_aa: CAISRDRDNQPQHF; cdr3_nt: TGTGCCATCAGTCGGGACAGGGATAATCAGCCCCAGCATTTT
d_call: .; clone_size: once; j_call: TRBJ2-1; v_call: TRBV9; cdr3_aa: CASSVESRPTYNEQFF; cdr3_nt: TGTGCCAGCAGCGTAGAATCCAGACCCACCTACAATGAGCAGTTCTTC
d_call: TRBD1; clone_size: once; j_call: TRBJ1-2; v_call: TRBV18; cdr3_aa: CASSPPSGTGREMGGYTF; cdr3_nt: TGTGCCAGCTCACCTCCTTCGGGGACAGGAAGAGAAATGGGTGGCTACACCTTC
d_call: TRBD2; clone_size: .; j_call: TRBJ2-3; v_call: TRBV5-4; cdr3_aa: CASSVPGLATYF; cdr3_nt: TGTGCCAGCAGCGTTCCAGGACTAGCTACGTATTTT
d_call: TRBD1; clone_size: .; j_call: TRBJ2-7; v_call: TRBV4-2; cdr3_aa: CASSHQRTGSTYEQYF; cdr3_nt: TGTGCCAGCAGCCACCAACGGACAGGCTCGACCTACGAGCAGTACTTC
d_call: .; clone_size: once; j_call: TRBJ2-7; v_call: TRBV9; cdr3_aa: CASSVGQDLEQYF; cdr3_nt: TGTGCCAGCAGCGTAGGGCAGGATCTCGAGCAGTACTTC
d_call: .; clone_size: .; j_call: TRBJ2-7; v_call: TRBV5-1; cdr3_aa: CASSLSGGYEQYF; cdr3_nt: TGCGCCAGCAGCTTGTCCGGCGGTTACGAGCAGTACTTC
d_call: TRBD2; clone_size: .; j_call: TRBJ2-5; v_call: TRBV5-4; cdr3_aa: CASSLSGLVSETQYF; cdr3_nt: TGTGCCAGCAGCTTATCTGGACTAGTATCGGAGACCCAGTACTTC
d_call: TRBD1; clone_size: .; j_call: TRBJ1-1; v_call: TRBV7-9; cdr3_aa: CASSSSGTGHTEAFF; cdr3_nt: TGTGCCAGCAGTTCGTCCGGGACAGGGCATACTGAAGCTTTCTTT
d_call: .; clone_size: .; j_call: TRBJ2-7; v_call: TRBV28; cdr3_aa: CASSPASRDSYEQYF; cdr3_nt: TGTGCCAGCAGTCCCGCCTCAAGGGACTCCTACGAGCAGTACTTC
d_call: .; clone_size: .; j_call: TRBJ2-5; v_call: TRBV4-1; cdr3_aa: CASSQDPGAETQYF; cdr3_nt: TGCGCCAGCAGCCAAGATCCCGGTGCGGAGACCCAGTACTTC
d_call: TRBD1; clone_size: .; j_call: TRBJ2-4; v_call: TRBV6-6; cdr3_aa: CASSRDRGNIQYF; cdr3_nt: TGTGCCAGCAGCCGAGACAGGGGGAACATTCAGTACTTC
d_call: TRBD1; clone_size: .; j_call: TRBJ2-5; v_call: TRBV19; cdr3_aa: CASSISGGSQETQYF; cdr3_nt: TGTGCCAGTAGTATCTCAGGGGGAAGCCAAGAGACCCAGTACTTC
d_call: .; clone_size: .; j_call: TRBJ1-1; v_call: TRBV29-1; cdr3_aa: CSVSSGDTEAFF; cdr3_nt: TGCAGCGTTAGTTCGGGGGACACTGAAGCTTTCTTT
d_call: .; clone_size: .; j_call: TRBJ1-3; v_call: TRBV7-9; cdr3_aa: CASSWGSRAVSGNTIYF; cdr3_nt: TGTGCCAGCAGCTGGGGCTCCAGGGCAGTATCTGGAAACACCATATATTTT
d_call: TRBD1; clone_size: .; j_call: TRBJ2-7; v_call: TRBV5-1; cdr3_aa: CASSGGTGIYEQYF; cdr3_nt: TGCGCCAGTAGTGGCGGGACAGGGATCTACGAGCAGTACTTC